This T cell receptor (beta chain) was obtained from a study of cytomegalovirus exposure and HLA in healthy donors. The CDR3 has 15 residues. CDR1 and CDR2 from the germline V gene are SGHTS and YDEGEE. The J segment lost 7 bases and the V segment lost 1 base, leaving 5 bases of the junction unmatched. PCR involved 60 Vbeta and 13 Jbeta primers. The data were produced by immunoSEQ multiplex PCR, yet TCRdb's version contains in-frame clones alone and is incomplete. This sample has roughly 130,000 clones; over 60% occur once, and the top ten carry 1.5% to 1.9%. This sequence joins TRBV5-8 and TRBJ1-5, with 10 nucleotides matching TRBD1. This receptor was identified in a man between 18 and 29 years old in good health and CMV-seronegative. The source material was PBMCs. The CDR3 DNA follows: TGTGCCAGCAGCTTGAAGACAGGGGGCGGGCAGCCCCAGCATTTT. It specifies CASSLKTGGGQPQHF.